The rows below give T cell receptor beta chains drawn from one sample of a study of neurological immune-mediated disorders. In TCRdb, the 5' RACE reads were re-called with MiXCR into one record per CDR3 protein. The sample includes tens of thousands of distinct CDR3 sequences, 3% to 4% of them seen just once. Sequencing used PBMCs. The receptors derive from a middle-aged man with multiple sclerosis. Each CDR3 is given with its conserved first and last residue. Each record gives: D gene, V gene, CDR3 length, J gene, clone size, CDR3 DNA, CDR3 protein. The D gene is left open where the match is weak. Not all rows give a size; the values are once, few, many and, for expanded clones, a class.

TRBD2	TRBV20-1	14	TRBJ2-3	many	TGCAGTGCTAGAGATACTAGCGGGCAAGATACGCAGTATTTT	CSARDTSGQDTQYF
TRBD1	TRBV2	13	TRBJ2-4	many	TGTGCCAGCAGTGGACAGGGGGGAGGGATTCAGTACTTC	CASSGQGGGIQYF
-	TRBV18	15	TRBJ1-2	many	TGTGCCAGCTCCCCCCTCTCCGGGACGAGCTATGGCTACACCTTC	CASSPLSGTSYGYTF
-	TRBV11-2	13	TRBJ1-1	many	TGTGCCAGCAGACTACAGCCGAACACTGAAGCTTTCTTT	CASRLQPNTEAFF
-	TRBV5-1	19	TRBJ2-2	many	TGCGCCAGCAGCCTGACCGTGGTTGAAGGGGGAGCGGTCACCGGGGAGCTGTTTTTT	CASSLTVVEGGAVTGELFF
-	TRBV24-1	16	TRBJ1-5	many	TGTGCCACCAGTGACCCCGCCAGGGGAAGCAATCAGCCCCAGCATTTT	CATSDPARGSNQPQHF
TRBD2	TRBV4-1	18	TRBJ2-3	many	TGCGCCAGCAGCCAACCTCCCCGGGACTATCTAGTCACAGATACGCAGTATTTT	CASSQPPRDYLVTDTQYF
TRBD2	TRBV12-3/TRBV12-4	14	TRBJ2-7	many	TGTGCCAGCAGCCTAGCGGGGCAAGCCTACGAGCAGTACTTC	CASSLAGQAYEQYF
TRBD1	TRBV18	16	TRBJ1-2	few	TGTGCCAGCTCACCACCCCTAACAGGGGGCGCGTACGGCTACACCTTC	CASSPPLTGGAYGYTF
-	TRBV12-3/TRBV12-4	15	TRBJ1-5	many	TGTGCCAGCAGATCGGGAGACCCGATCACTCAGCCCCAGCATTTT	CASRSGDPITQPQHF
-	TRBV20-1	13	TRBJ2-2	many	TGCAGTGGTCTTAAGGCGAGGACCGGGGAGCTGTTTTTT	CSGLKARTGELFF
-	TRBV29-1	16	TRBJ2-7	many	TGCAGCGTTGAAGGCTCAGTGGGGGGTCGCTCCTACGAGCAGTACTTC	CSVEGSVGGRSYEQYF
TRBD1	TRBV24-1	16	TRBJ2-3	many	TGTGCCACCAGTGATTTGTGGCAGGGGGACACAGATACGCAGTATTTT	CATSDLWQGDTDTQYF
-	TRBV7-8	13	TRBJ2-7	many	TGTGCCAGCAGCTTGAACCCCACCTACGAGCAGTACTTC	CASSLNPTYEQYF
TRBD1	TRBV15	14	TRBJ1-4	many	TGTGCCACCAGACTGGACAGGGGTAATGAAAAACTGTTTTTT	CATRLDRGNEKLFF
-	TRBV9	15	TRBJ2-3	many	TGTGCCAGCTCTCCGAGGGGGGCCCGGACAGATACGCAGTATTTT	CASSPRGARTDTQYF
-	TRBV29-1	11	TRBJ1-1	many	TGCAGCGTGGAGGGGGGCACTGAAGCTTTCTTT	CSVEGGTEAFF
-	TRBV5-1	12	TRBJ1-1	many	TGCGCCAGCAGCTTGGCGAAGGGCGAAGCTTTCTTT	CASSLAKGEAFF
-	TRBV7-7	11	TRBJ2-7	-	TGTGCCAGCAGCTATCGGGGCGAGCAGTACTTC	CASSYRGEQYF
-	TRBV5-1	17	TRBJ1-6	many	TGCGCCAGCAGCTTGGCCCTTGCCAGCTCCTATAATTCACCCCTCCACTTT	CASSLALASSYNSPLHF
TRBD2	TRBV24-1	17	TRBJ2-2	many	TGTGCCACCAGTGATCCGGGACTAGCGGGACGCACCGGGGAGCTGTTTTTT	CATSDPGLAGRTGELFF
-	TRBV12-3/TRBV12-4	13	TRBJ1-4	many	TGTGCCAGCAGGAGGACCGGGCTCGAAAAACTGTTTTTT	CASRRTGLEKLFF
-	TRBV10-3	13	TRBJ2-1	many	TGTGCCATCAGTCAGGACATCTACAATGAGCAGTTCTTC	CAISQDIYNEQFF
-	TRBV12-3/TRBV12-4	13	TRBJ1-4	many	TGTGCCAGCAGGTACGGATTCGGTGAAAAACTGTTTTTT	CASRYGFGEKLFF
-	TRBV3-1	15	TRBJ2-2	many	TGTGCCAGCAGCTCAAGGGGGGTTCGCACCGGGGAGCTGTTTTTT	CASSSRGVRTGELFF
-	TRBV7-9	13	TRBJ2-1	many	TGTGCCAGCAGCTTTTCCCAGGGCCATGAGCAGTTCTTC	CASSFSQGHEQFF
TRBD2	TRBV5-1	15	TRBJ2-7	many	TGCGCCAGCAGCTTGAGTAGCGGGGGTACCTACGAGCAGTACTTC	CASSLSSGGTYEQYF
-	TRBV5-1	14	TRBJ2-7	many	TGCGCCAGCAGCTTCACCGGGGCCTACGACGAGCAGTACTTC	CASSFTGAYDEQYF
TRBD2	TRBV2	16	TRBJ2-1	many	TGTGCCAGCAGCCAAGCGGGACGACCCAATCTCAATGAGCAGTTCTTC	CASSQAGRPNLNEQFF
TRBD1	TRBV20-1	17	TRBJ1-5	many	TGCAGTGCTAGCCGGGGACAGGGAGGAGATAGCAATCAGCCCCAGCATTTT	CSASRGQGGDSNQPQHF
TRBD1	TRBV6-5	14	TRBJ2-7	many	TGTGCCAGCAGAGCGACAGGGGAGACTTCCGAGCAGTACTTC	CASRATGETSEQYF
TRBD2	TRBV7-2	15	TRBJ2-7	many	TGTGCCAGCAGCTCGGGTTTTGGCGGGAGCTACGAGCAGTACTTC	CASSSGFGGSYEQYF